Following are 28 T cell receptor beta chains from one sample sequenced in a study of cytomegalovirus exposure and HLA in healthy donors. Primers: 60 Vbeta forward and 13 Jbeta reverse. Data came from immunoSEQ multiplex PCR; TCRdb stores just in-frame clones and leaves some out. The sample includes about 120,000 clones, approximately 80% of them seen just once. Sequenced: PBMCs. The receptors originated from a human donor in good health.

Worth noting for this clone: A junction end diverges from the germline sequence, so it may reflect a read error. The same CDR3 arises from other DNA sequences in this sample as well. The V call is TRBV5-8, the J call TRBJ2-1; weak D call: TRBD2 (6 bases). The CDR3 loop spans 12 amino acids. Germline values: CDR1 SGHTS, CDR2 YDEGEE. The CDR3 protein is CASSYLGSEQFF. Here the CDR3 DNA reads TGCGCCAGCAGCTACCTCGGGAGTGAGCAGTTCTTC.

This clone was found a few times. The rearrangement uses TRBV2 and TRBJ2-3, with TRBD1 as a possible D gene (5 bases). The germline CDR1 and CDR2 sequences are SNHLY and FYNNEI. V dropped 4 bases and J dropped 2 bases, with 10 bases sitting between them. The CDR3 covers 14 residues. The CDR3 loop reads CASSAGLFTDTQYF. CDR3 DNA: TGTGCCAGCAGTGCAGGGCTTTTCACAGATACGCAGTATTTT.

This chain joins TRBV28 and TRBJ2-7, with 8 bases lining up with TRBD1. V trimming: 5 bases; J trimming: 3 bases; junction bases outside the gene matches: 9. Germline V gene data show CDR1 as MDHEN and CDR2 as SYDVKM. This CDR3 is 15 amino acids long. The CDR3 loop reads CASSPRTGKIYEQYF. CDR3 in DNA: TGTGCCAGCAGTCCAAGGACAGGGAAAATCTACGAGCAGTACTTC. Drawing the rest from reference TRBV28 and TRBJ2-7, the complete variable domain is DVKVTQSSRYLVKRTGEKVFLECVQDMDHENMFWYRQDPGLGLRLIYFSYDVKMKEKGDIPEGYSVSREKKERFSLILESASTNQTSMYLCASSPRTGKIYEQYFGPGTRLTVT.

J is TRBJ2-1 and V is TRBV28; the match to TRBD1 covers 7 bases. Germline CDR1 MDHEN, CDR2 SYDVKM. This CDR3 has 14 residues. J was trimmed by 4 bases and V by 7 bases; bases with no gene match: 7. CDR3 nucleotide sequence: TGTGCCAGCATAACGAGGGGGCGGTACAATGAGCAGTTCTTC. Translation: CASITRGRYNEQFF.

This sequence joins TRBV29-1 and TRBJ2-2; 7 nucleotides match TRBD1. The CDR3 spans 15 residues. J gave up 2 bases and V 0 bases, and 3 bases lay outside the gene matches. The germline CDR1 and CDR2 sequences are SQVTM and ANQGSEA. The CDR3 DNA reads as TGCAGCGTTGAAGAACAGGGGACCAACACCGGGGAGCTGTTTTTT. Its translation is CSVEEQGTNTGELFF.

The gene calls are TRBV7-9 and TRBJ1-5, with a tentative D call TRBD1 (5 bases). Germline V gives CDR1 SEHNR, CDR2 FQNEAQ (reference sequence). The CDR3 spans 14 residues. V was shortened by 3 bases and J by 4 bases, with 10 bases between the two germline ends. In DNA form, the CDR3 reads TGTGCCAGCAGCTTGACAGCGATTAATCAGCCCCAGCATTTT. Translation: CASSLTAINQPQHF. Drawing the rest from reference TRBV7-9 and TRBJ1-5, the complete variable domain is DTGVSQNPRHKITKRGQNVTFRCDPISEHNRLYWYRQTLGQGPEFLTYFQNEAQLEKSRLLSDRFSAERPKGSFSTLEIQRTEQGDSAMYLCASSLTAINQPQHFGDGTRLSIL.

This rearrangement joins TRBV6-5 to TRBJ1-5; 10 nucleotides agree with TRBD1. Germline V gene data show CDR1 as MNHEY and CDR2 as SVGAGI. CDR3 length: 15 residues. Losses at the gene ends were 6 bases for V and 6 bases for J; bases not matched to a gene: 8. CDR3 residues: CASRPDRGLGQPQHF. DNA of the CDR3: TGTGCCAGCAGGCCTGACAGGGGGCTAGGTCAGCCCCAGCATTTT.

The gene calls are TRBV15 and TRBJ1-3; the match to TRBD1 covers 10 bases. Unmatched junction bases numbered 13, after V lost 11 bases and J lost 3 bases. The CDR3 covers 16 residues. The germline V gene encodes CDR1 LNHNV and CDR2 YYDKDF (reference sequence). CDR3 loop: CAASGDRGNLGNTIYF. DNA for the CDR3: TGTGCCGCCTCAGGGGACAGGGGAAATCTTGGAAACACCATATATTTT.

The chain uses TRBV10-1 and TRBJ2-3; D may be TRBD2 (6 bases). This CDR3 comprises 13 residues. CDR1 and CDR2 from the germline V gene are WNHNN and SYGVQD (reference sequence). V lost 9 bases and J 2 bases, leaving 12 bases between the germline ends. The CDR3 reads CASSWRDTDTQYF. The CDR3 DNA reads as TGCGCCAGTTCTTGGCGGGACACAGATACGCAGTATTTT.

The J gene is TRBJ2-5, the V gene TRBV7-9, with D unresolved. CDR3 length: 13 amino acids. V shed 2 bases and J shed 5 bases, with 9 bases lying between them. The V gene's germline CDR1 is SEHNR and CDR2 FQNEAQ (reference sequence). The CDR3 DNA reads as TGTGCCAGCAGCTTACCCCAGTTGGAGACCCAGTACTTC. This encodes CASSLPQLETQYF.

V and J are TRBV11-3 and TRBJ2-7; TRBD1 matches 7 bases. This CDR3 region has 13 residues. Trimming removed 8 bases from V and 5 bases from J; junction bases left unmatched: 9. Germline CDR1 reads SGHNT; CDR2 reads YENEEA. In DNA form, the CDR3 reads TGTGCCAGCTCCGAGGGACAGTTTAACGAGCAGTACTTC. This gives the protein CASSEGQFNEQYF.

The chain combines TRBV2 with TRBJ2-3, with D perhaps TRBD1 (6 bases). Trimming took off 2 bases at V and 7 bases at J, with 19 bases between the two ends. The V gene's germline CDR1 is SNHLY and CDR2 FYNNEI. CDR3 length: 16 amino acids. The chain's CDR3 is CASSEREGGRRYTQYF. CDR3 nucleotides: TGTGCCAGCAGTGAAAGGGAAGGGGGAAGAAGGTATACGCAGTATTTT.

The genes are TRBV9 and TRBJ1-1; 7 bases are a match to TRBD1. CDR1 and CDR2 from the germline V gene are SGDLS and YYNGEE. Trimming took 1 base from V and 3 from J; bases not matched to a gene: 3. The CDR3 spans 14 residues. This CDR3 is CASSVRTGDTEAFF. In DNA, the CDR3 is TGTGCCAGCAGCGTACGGACAGGTGACACTGAAGCTTTCTTT.

A few counts support this clone. This rearrangement joins TRBV10-3 to TRBJ1-2; D gene ambiguous. Germline-derived CDR1 and CDR2 are ENHRY and SYGVKD. Trimming took off 3 bases at V and 5 bases at J, with 4 bases between the two ends. The CDR3 is 11 amino acids. The CDR3 region is CAISDGYGYTF. The CDR3 nucleotides read TGTGCCATCAGTGACGGTTATGGCTACACCTTC.

The CDR3 reads CASSSRRQGDSGANVLTF. Here the CDR3 DNA reads TGTGCCAGCAGCTCAAGACGACAGGGGGACTCTGGGGCCAACGTCCTGACTTTC. The chain is built from TRBV7-9 and TRBJ2-6, with TRBD1 matching over 9 bases. From germline, CDR1 is SEHNR and CDR2 FQNEAQ (reference sequence). The CDR3 is made up of 18 amino acids. J lost 0 bases, V lost 4 bases, and 7 bases had no gene match. Full variable domain (outside the CDR3, taken from reference TRBV7-9 and TRBJ2-6): DTGVSQNPRHKITKRGQNVTFRCDPISEHNRLYWYRQTLGQGPEFLTYFQNEAQLEKSRLLSDRFSAERPKGSFSTLEIQRTEQGDSAMYLCASSSRRQGDSGANVLTFGAGSRLTVL.

The V gene is TRBV6-5, the J gene TRBJ2-7; TRBD2 matches at 10 bases. The CDR3 contains 15 residues. V trimming: 5 bases; J trimming: 3 bases; junction bases outside the gene matches: 7. Per germline, CDR1 MNHEY and CDR2 SVGAGI. Written as DNA, the CDR3 is TGTGCCAGCAGTCCTCGGCTAGCGGGGGACTACGAGCAGTACTTC. Protein product: CASSPRLAGDYEQYF.

As concerns this clone: Relative to the germline gene, one junction end is altered; a read error may explain this. The chain has TRBV7-9 and TRBJ2-1; 7 bases match TRBD1. From germline, CDR1 is SEHNR and CDR2 FQNEAQ (reference sequence). This CDR3 region has 13 residues. This CDR3 is CSSLTGSYNEQFF. The CDR3 region has the DNA TGTTCCAGCCTGACAGGGAGTTACAATGAGCAGTTCTTC. The full variable domain, with the rest looked up from reference TRBV7-9 and TRBJ2-1, is DTGVSQNPRHKITKRGQNVTFRCDPISEHNRLYWYRQTLGQGPEFLTYFQNEAQLEKSRLLSDRFSAERPKGSFSTLEIQRTEQGDSAMYLCSSLTGSYNEQFFGPGTRLTVL.

This clone was detected a few times. The rearrangement uses TRBV6-1 and TRBJ2-5; 7 bases agree with TRBD2. Germline trimming cut 1 base from V and 2 bases from J; bases unmatched to any gene: 4. The CDR3 runs to 15 residues. Germline V gene sequence: CDR1 MNHNS, CDR2 SASEGT. The CDR3 loop reads CASSEVAGVQETQYF. CDR3 DNA: TGTGCCAGCAGTGAAGTCGCGGGGGTGCAAGAGACCCAGTACTTC.

The chain is built from TRBV27 and TRBJ1-6; weak D call: TRBD1 (6 bases). Germline V CDR1 and CDR2: MNHEY, SMNVEV (reference sequence). With 6 bases removed from V and 7 bases from J, the gap between germline ends came to 10 bases. The CDR3 covers 13 residues. Here the CDR3 reads CASRDSLNSPLHF. For the CDR3, the DNA is TGTGCCAGCAGGGACAGTTTGAATTCACCCCTCCACTTT.

This chain joins TRBV7-3 and TRBJ1-2, with 7 bases identical to TRBD1. From germline, CDR1 is SGHTA and CDR2 FQGTGA. J lost 6 bases, V lost 5 bases, and 15 bases had no gene match. This CDR3 comprises 16 residues. CDR3 loop: CASSPSQGPGGHGYTF. DNA of the CDR3: TGTGCCAGCAGCCCATCACAGGGGCCCGGGGGACATGGCTACACCTTC.

The CDR3 spells CASSVAAAGTGELFF. In DNA form, the CDR3 reads TGTGCCAGCAGCGTAGCGGCGGCGGGGACCGGGGAGCTGTTTTTT. This chain connects TRBV9 to TRBJ2-2; perhaps TRBD2 as D (6 bases). Germline CDR1 SGDLS, CDR2 YYNGEE. The CDR3 is 15 residues long. V dropped 0 bases and J dropped 5 bases, with 11 bases sitting between them.

This clone showed up just once. The CDR3 coding sequence is TGTGCCAGCAGCGTAAACGTTGAAGGGAGGCACGGGGAGCTGTTTTTT. Its protein is CASSVNVEGRHGELFF. This rearrangement joins TRBV9 to TRBJ2-2, with a possible D match to TRBD2 (6 bases). CDR1 and CDR2 from the germline V gene are SGDLS and YYNGEE. The CDR3 runs 16 residues. The V end was cut by 1 base, the J end by 7 bases, with 17 bases between.

The chain is built from TRBV7-9 and TRBJ2-1, with 11 bases that match TRBD2. CDR1 is SEHNR, CDR2 FQNEAQ, per germline (reference sequence). This CDR3 is 17 amino acids long. After removal of 7 bases from V and 5 bases from J, the junction contained 13 bases not matched to a gene. CDR3 sequence (DNA): TGTGCCAGCACCACCTGGGCGACTAGCGGGACCGACAATGAGCAGTTCTTC. Encoded protein: CASTTWATSGTDNEQFF.

The gene calls are TRBV12-2 and TRBJ1-5; the D call of TRBD1 is as the table states it, not checked on the DNA. TRBV12-2 is marked as a pseudogene. This CDR3 region has 18 residues. The CDR3 region is CASRLGPDRDSGNQPQHF. The CDR3 nucleotides read TGTGCAAGTCGCTTAGGGCCCGACAGGGACTCTGGGAATCAGCCCCAGCATTTT.

The chain combines TRBV7-9 with TRBJ1-1, with TRBD1 as a possible D gene (6 bases). CDR1 and CDR2 from the germline V gene are SEHNR and FQNEAQ (reference sequence). Trimming shortened V by 6 bases and J by 5 bases, and 16 bases separated the two germline ends. This CDR3 is built from 14 residues. The CDR3 nucleotides are TGTGCCAGCAGTCTCGACAGGTTGGAAACTGAAGCTTTCTTT. This sequence encodes CASSLDRLETEAFF.

This sequence joins TRBV15 and TRBJ2-1; 8 bases line up with TRBD2. The junction had 4 bases not matched to a gene; V was cut back by 1 base and J by 5 bases. This CDR3 has 15 amino acids. Germline V gene sequence: CDR1 LNHNV, CDR2 YYDKDF (reference sequence). The CDR3 spells CATSRGGGFNNEQFF. CDR3 coding DNA: TGTGCCACCAGCAGAGGCGGGGGGTTCAACAATGAGCAGTTCTTC.

The V gene is TRBV13, the J gene TRBJ1-5; maybe TRBD1 (5 bases). There are 12 residues in the CDR3. The V gene's germline CDR1 is PRHDT and CDR2 FYEKMQ (reference sequence). V was shortened by 3 bases and J by 7 bases, with 7 bases between the two germline ends. The CDR3 region has the DNA TGTGCCAGCAGCTTTGGGGCCCAGCCCCAGCATTTT. It encodes CASSFGAQPQHF.

The genes are TRBV2 and TRBJ2-7, with 10 bases fitting TRBD1. The ends lost 4 bases at V and 6 bases at J; junction bases unmatched: 3. The CDR3 is 13 amino acids. Germline CDR1 SNHLY, CDR2 FYNNEI. CDR3 in amino acids: CASSGDRGREQYF. In DNA, the CDR3 is TGTGCCAGCAGTGGGGACAGGGGTCGCGAGCAGTACTTC.